These 18 T cell receptor beta chains came from one sample sequenced in a study of control samples from healthy donors and cancer patients. Libraries were prepared by immunoSEQ multiplex PCR; TCRdb keeps only in-frame clonotypes and omits some of them. The sample shows some 130,000 clones, approximately 90% of them seen only once. The sample comprised blood. These receptors came from a woman in her 50s in good health.

The rearrangement joins TRBV11-2 to TRBJ1-6; D not resolved. CDR1 SGHAT and CDR2 FQNNGV come from the germline V gene. Trimming took off 5 bases at V and 6 bases at J, with 8 bases between the two ends. This CDR3 is built from 13 residues. CDR3 nucleotide sequence: TGTGCCAGCAGCGTCAAGATTAATTCACCCCTCCACTTT. Translated, it gives CASSVKINSPLHF. Full variable domain (remainder filled in from reference TRBV11-2 and TRBJ1-6): EAGVAQSPRYKIIEKRQSVAFWCNPISGHATLYWYQQILGQGPKLLIQFQNNGVVDDSQLPKDRFSAERLKGVDSTLKIQPAKLEDSAVYLCASSVKINSPLHFGNGTRLTVT.

The chain recombines TRBV5-8 with TRBJ1-5; 8 nucleotides align to TRBD1. The junction had 5 bases not matched to a gene; V was cut back by 2 bases and J by 7 bases. The CDR3 sequence is 14 residues long. Per germline, CDR1 SGHTS and CDR2 YDEGEE. In DNA, the CDR3 is TGTGCCAGCAGCTTCGGACAGGGAGTCCAGCCCCAGCATTTT. Its protein product is CASSFGQGVQPQHF.

The V call is TRBV5-1, the J call TRBJ2-7; no clear D gene. This CDR3 is 13 amino acids long. CDR1 is SGHRS and CDR2 is YFSETQ in the germline V gene. V lost 1 base and J 5 bases, leaving 10 bases between the germline ends. CDR3 sequence: CASSLKGEDEQYF. CDR3 DNA sequence: TGCGCCAGCAGCTTGAAGGGCGAGGACGAGCAGTACTTC.

The rearrangement uses TRBV11-2 and TRBJ1-4; D unclear. The CDR3 is 14 amino acids. Between the trimmed V and J ends, which lost 0 bases and 12 bases, there was a span of 14 bases. Germline values: CDR1 SGHAT, CDR2 FQNNGV. CDR3 amino acids: CASSLDRLSDELFF. CDR3 DNA: TGTGCCAGCAGCTTAGATAGGTTATCGGACGAACTGTTTTTT. Full variable domain (rest looked up from reference TRBV11-2 and TRBJ1-4): EAGVAQSPRYKIIEKRQSVAFWCNPISGHATLYWYQQILGQGPKLLIQFQNNGVVDDSQLPKDRFSAERLKGVDSTLKIQPAKLEDSAVYLCASSLDRLSDELFFGSGTQLSVL.

The chain links TRBV5-6 to TRBJ2-7; D is undetermined. The V gene lost 2 bases and the J gene lost 3 bases, with 9 bases spanning the gap. The CDR3 extends over 13 amino acids. Germline-derived CDR1 and CDR2 are SGHDT and YYEEEE. DNA of the CDR3: TGTGCCAGCAGCTTCTTCACTGTCTACGAGCAGTACTTC. It is translated as CASSFFTVYEQYF.

The chain uses TRBV19 and TRBJ2-3, with D unresolved. CDR1 is LNHDA, CDR2 SQIVND, per germline (reference sequence). Deletions cut 3 bases from V and 3 bases from J, with 10 bases between. The CDR3 spans 14 residues. In DNA, the CDR3 is TGTGCCAGTAGTATCGCTTTTAGGACAGATACGCAGTATTTT. Encoded protein: CASSIAFRTDTQYF.

The gene calls are TRBV20-1 and TRBJ2-7, with 13 bases aligning to TRBD2. CDR3 length: 17 amino acids. CDR1 is DFQATT, CDR2 SNEGSKA, per germline (reference sequence). V was clipped by 3 bases and J by 6 bases; unmatched bases: 14. This CDR3 reads CSASRTSGSSWASEQYF. In nucleotides, the CDR3 is TGCAGTGCTAGTCGGACTAGCGGGAGTTCCTGGGCCTCCGAGCAGTACTTC.

The V call is TRBV19, the J call TRBJ1-1, with TRBD1 identical over 7 bases. Per the germline V gene, CDR1 is LNHDA and CDR2 is SQIVND (reference sequence). This CDR3 region has 14 residues. The trim removed 4 bases at V and 1 base at J, leaving 3 bases unmatched. The CDR3 sequence: CASSRGQKNTEAFF. The CDR3 bases are TGTGCCAGTAGTAGGGGACAGAAGAACACTGAAGCTTTCTTT. Looking up the rest from reference TRBV19 and TRBJ1-1 gives the full variable domain: DGGITQSPKYLFRKEGQNVTLSCEQNLNHDAMYWYRQDPGQGLRLIYYSQIVNDFQKGDIAEGYSVSREKKESFPLTVTSAQKNPTAFYLCASSRGQKNTEAFFGQGTRLTVV.

A few counts support this clone. The chain employs TRBV19 and TRBJ2-7, with D unresolved. Germline V gene data show CDR1 as LNHDA and CDR2 as SQIVND (reference sequence). The ends were cut back, 3 bases at V and 1 base at J, with 13 bases in the middle. The CDR3 runs to 15 residues. CDR3: CASSIYGVPSYEQYF. Here the CDR3 DNA reads TGTGCCAGTAGTATTTATGGGGTGCCTTCCTACGAGCAGTACTTC.

This chain connects TRBV19 to TRBJ2-5, with D possibly being TRBD1 or TRBD2 (5 bases each). From germline, CDR1 is LNHDA and CDR2 SQIVND (reference sequence). V was clipped by 3 bases and J by 0 bases, with 11 bases between them. The CDR3 sequence is 15 residues long. CDR3 DNA sequence: TGTGCCAGTAGTATCCCAAAGGGACACCAAGAGACCCAGTACTTC. Translating gives CASSIPKGHQETQYF.

The chain links TRBV7-2 to TRBJ2-5; the D gene is possibly TRBD2 (7 bases). Trimming pared 3 bases from V and 4 bases from J, leaving 15 bases between. Looked up from germline, CDR1 is SGHTA and CDR2 is FQGNSA. This CDR3 is 15 amino acids long. CDR3 nucleotide sequence: TGTGCCAGCAGCTTTACAGGGAGGGGAAGAGAGACCCAGTACTTC. Protein sequence: CASSFTGRGRETQYF.

The chain couples TRBV14 to TRBJ1-1; D remains ambiguous. The V end lost 3 bases, the J end lost 6 bases, and 14 bases lay between the germline ends. The CDR3 runs to 14 residues. Germline V gene lookup returns CDR1 SGHDN and CDR2 FVKESK. The CDR3 region is CASSQVYGSAEAFF. CDR3 in DNA: TGTGCCAGCAGCCAGGTTTATGGATCAGCTGAAGCTTTCTTT.

The gene calls are TRBV28 and TRBJ2-1, with 10 positions matching TRBD2. The germline V gene has CDR1 MDHEN and CDR2 SYDVKM. The CDR3 has 15 amino acids. After removal of 5 bases from V and 6 bases from J, the junction contained 7 bases not matched to a gene. As DNA, the CDR3 is TGTGCCAGCAGTCTCGGGACTAGCGCCATCAATGAGCAGTTCTTC. Amino acid sequence: CASSLGTSAINEQFF.

J is TRBJ1-2 and V is TRBV4-2, with 10 bases lining up with TRBD1. The CDR3 loop spans 17 amino acids. Germline lookup yields CDR1 LGHNA and CDR2 YNFKEQ. The ends lost 0 bases at V and 6 bases at J; junction bases unmatched: 10. The CDR3 is CASSQDPYSTGGNGYTF. The CDR3 DNA reads TGTGCCAGCAGCCAAGATCCATACTCGACAGGGGGCAATGGCTACACCTTC.

This clone was recorded a few times. The gene calls are TRBV12-5 and TRBJ2-3, with 11 bases aligning to TRBD1. The V gene's germline CDR1 is LGHNT and CDR2 FRNRAP. The V segment lost 5 bases and the J segment 2 bases; nucleotides outside the gene matches: 6. The CDR3 spans 16 residues. DNA for the CDR3: TGTGCTAGTGGTCTCGGGACAGGGGGTTACACAGATACGCAGTATTTT. Translated, it gives CASGLGTGGYTDTQYF.

V is TRBV5-5 and J is TRBJ2-5; D remains ambiguous. This CDR3 comprises 12 residues. Trimming shortened V by 7 bases and J by 5 bases, and 12 bases separated the two germline ends. Per the germline V gene, CDR1 is SGHKS and CDR2 is YYEKEE (reference sequence). The CDR3 DNA is TGTGCCAGCTCCCAGGTAGGGGAGACCCAGTACTTC. Its protein product is CASSQVGETQYF.

The chain combines TRBV24-1 with TRBJ2-2; D perhaps matches TRBD1 (6 bases). CDR3 size: 18 residues. V lost 5 bases and J 5 bases, leaving 23 bases between the germline ends. Germline CDR1 is KGHDR and CDR2 is SFDVKD. The CDR3, as DNA: TGTGCCACCAGTGCCCAACGTGGGACAACCGAACTTACCGGGGAGCTGTTTTTT. It is translated as CATSAQRGTTELTGELFF.

V is TRBV6-5 and J is TRBJ1-6; a possible D gene is TRBD1 (6 bases). Germline V lookup: CDR1 MNHEY, CDR2 SVGAGI. Trimming shortened V by 4 bases and J by 9 bases, and 16 bases separated the two germline ends. This CDR3 has 15 residues. The CDR3 DNA reads TGTGCCAGCAGTTCTTATACAGGGAGGGGTTCACCCCTCCACTTT. Amino acid sequence: CASSSYTGRGSPLHF.